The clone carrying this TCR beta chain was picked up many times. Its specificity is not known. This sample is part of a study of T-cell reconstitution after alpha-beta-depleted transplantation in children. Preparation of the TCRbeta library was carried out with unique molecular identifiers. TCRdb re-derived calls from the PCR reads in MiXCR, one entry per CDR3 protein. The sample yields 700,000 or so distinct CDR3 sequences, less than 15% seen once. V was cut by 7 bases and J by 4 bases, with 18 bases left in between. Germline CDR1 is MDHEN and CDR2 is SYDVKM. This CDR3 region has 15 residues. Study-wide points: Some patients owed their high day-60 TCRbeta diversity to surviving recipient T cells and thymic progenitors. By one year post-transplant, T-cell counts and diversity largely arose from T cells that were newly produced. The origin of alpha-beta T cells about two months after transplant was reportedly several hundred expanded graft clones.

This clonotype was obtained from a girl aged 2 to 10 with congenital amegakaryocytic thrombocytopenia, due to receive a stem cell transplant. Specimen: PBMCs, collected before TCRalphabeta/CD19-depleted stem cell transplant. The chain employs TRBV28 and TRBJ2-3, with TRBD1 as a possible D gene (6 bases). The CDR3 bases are TGTGCCAGCACCAGGGGAGTAGTAAGGGCAGATACGCAGTATTTT. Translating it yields CASTRGVVRADTQYF.